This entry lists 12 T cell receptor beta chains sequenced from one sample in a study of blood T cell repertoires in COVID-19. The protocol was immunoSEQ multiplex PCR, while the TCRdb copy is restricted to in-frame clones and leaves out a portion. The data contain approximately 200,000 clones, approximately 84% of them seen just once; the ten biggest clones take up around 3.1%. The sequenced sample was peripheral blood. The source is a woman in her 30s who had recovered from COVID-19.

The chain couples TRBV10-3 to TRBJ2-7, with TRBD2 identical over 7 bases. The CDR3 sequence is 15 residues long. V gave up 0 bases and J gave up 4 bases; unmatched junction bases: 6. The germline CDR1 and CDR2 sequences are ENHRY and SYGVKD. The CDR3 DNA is TGTGCCATCAGTGAGTCGGTACTAGCGTCATACGAGCAGTACTTC. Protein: CAISESVLASYEQYF.

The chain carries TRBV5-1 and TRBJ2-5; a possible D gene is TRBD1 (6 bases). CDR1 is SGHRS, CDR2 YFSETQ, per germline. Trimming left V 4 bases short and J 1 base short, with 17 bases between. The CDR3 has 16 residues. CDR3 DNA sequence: TGCGCCAGCAGCCCCACCAATACAGGGTTCCAAGAGACCCAGTACTTC. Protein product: CASSPTNTGFQETQYF.

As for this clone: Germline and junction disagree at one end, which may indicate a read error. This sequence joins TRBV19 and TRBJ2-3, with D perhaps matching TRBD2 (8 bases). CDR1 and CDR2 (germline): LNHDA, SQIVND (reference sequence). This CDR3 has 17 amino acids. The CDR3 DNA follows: TGTGCCAGTAGTATAGACCCGGACAGGACTAGCACGGATACGCAGTATTTT. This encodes CASSIDPDRTSTDTQYF.

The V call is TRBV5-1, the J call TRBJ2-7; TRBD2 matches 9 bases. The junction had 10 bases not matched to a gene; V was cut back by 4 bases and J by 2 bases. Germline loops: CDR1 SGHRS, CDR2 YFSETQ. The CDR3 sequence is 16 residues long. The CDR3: CASSQMPGLAAYEQYF. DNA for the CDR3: TGCGCCAGCAGCCAGATGCCGGGACTAGCCGCCTACGAGCAGTACTTC.

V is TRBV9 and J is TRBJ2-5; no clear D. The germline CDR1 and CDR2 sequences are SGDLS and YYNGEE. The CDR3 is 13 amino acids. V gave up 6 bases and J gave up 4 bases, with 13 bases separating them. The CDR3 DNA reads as TGTGCCAGCAACGGTGAGATTGGAGAGACCCAGTACTTC. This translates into CASNGEIGETQYF.

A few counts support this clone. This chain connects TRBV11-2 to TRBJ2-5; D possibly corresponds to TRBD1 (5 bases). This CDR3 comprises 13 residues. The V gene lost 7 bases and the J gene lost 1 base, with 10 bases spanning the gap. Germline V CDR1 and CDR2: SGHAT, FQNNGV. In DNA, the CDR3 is TGTGCCAGCAAAGGGGCCGGCCAAGAGACCCAGTACTTC. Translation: CASKGAGQETQYF.

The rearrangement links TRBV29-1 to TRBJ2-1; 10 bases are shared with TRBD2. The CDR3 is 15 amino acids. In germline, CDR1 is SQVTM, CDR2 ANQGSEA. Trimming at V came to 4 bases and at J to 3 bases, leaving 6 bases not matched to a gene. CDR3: CSVAPRLAGYNEQFF. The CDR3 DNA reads TGCAGCGTTGCTCCCCGACTAGCGGGCTACAATGAGCAGTTCTTC.

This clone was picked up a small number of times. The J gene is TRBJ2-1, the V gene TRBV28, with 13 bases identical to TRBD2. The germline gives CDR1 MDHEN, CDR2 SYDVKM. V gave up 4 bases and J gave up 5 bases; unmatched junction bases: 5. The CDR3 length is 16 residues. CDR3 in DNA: TGTGCCAGCAGTTCCCCACTAGCGGGAGGGGACAATGAGCAGTTCTTC. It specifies CASSSPLAGGDNEQFF.

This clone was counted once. The CDR3 DNA reads TGTGCCAGCAGTTTTTCATATAGCGGGAGAATCTACGAGCAGTACTTC. It codes for CASSFSYSGRIYEQYF. The chain is built from TRBV28 and TRBJ2-7; 9 bases align to TRBD2. This CDR3 contains 16 residues. J lost 3 bases, V lost 3 bases, and 9 bases had no gene match. Germline CDR1 and CDR2: MDHEN and SYDVKM.

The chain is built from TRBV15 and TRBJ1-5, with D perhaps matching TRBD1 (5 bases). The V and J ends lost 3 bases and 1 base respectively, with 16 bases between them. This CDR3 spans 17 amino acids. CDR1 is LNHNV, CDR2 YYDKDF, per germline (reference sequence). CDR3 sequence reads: CATSSYGGSISNQPQHF. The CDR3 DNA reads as TGTGCCACCAGCAGTTACGGGGGGTCAATAAGCAATCAGCCCCAGCATTTT.

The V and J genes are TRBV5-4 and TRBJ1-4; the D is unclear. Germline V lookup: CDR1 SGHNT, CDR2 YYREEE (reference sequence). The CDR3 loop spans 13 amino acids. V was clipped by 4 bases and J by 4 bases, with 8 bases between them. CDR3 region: CASSQRDNEKLFF. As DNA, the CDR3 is TGTGCCAGCAGCCAACGGGATAATGAAAAACTGTTTTTT.

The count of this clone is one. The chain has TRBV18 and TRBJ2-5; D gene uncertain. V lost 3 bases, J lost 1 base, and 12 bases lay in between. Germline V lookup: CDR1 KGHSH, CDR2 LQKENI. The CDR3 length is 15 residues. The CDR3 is CASSPRLATQETQYF. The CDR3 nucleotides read TGTGCCAGCTCACCTCGCCTGGCCACCCAAGAGACCCAGTACTTC.